This T cell receptor (beta chain) was obtained from a study of regulatory T cells in long-lasting Graves disease. Time point indicated: newly diagnosed GD, antithyroid drugs for less than 3 months. PBMC-extracted RNA yielded the TCR library. The source of the patients was an endocrinology department in Xi'an, China. Concerning this clonotype itself: Just one base apart from a much larger clone, this may be a read error.

This CDR3 has 17 residues. V shed 2 bases and J 6 bases; nucleotides not matched to a gene: 12. The germline V gene encodes CDR1 SNHLY and CDR2 FYNNEI. Through Arm-PCR of CDR3 regions and iRepertoire HTBI primers, TCR beta libraries were built. In TCRdb, the multiplex PCR reads were re-called with MiXCR into one record per CDR3 protein. This sample carries about 430,000 distinct CDR3 sequences, over 14% of them seen once, and the ten largest clones take approximately 7.6%. This same sample was also part of a study on T cells in Graves' hyperthyroidism and ophthalmopathy. That work contributes: Patients were excluded for uncontrolled infection, other autoimmune disease, pregnancy or lactation. The majority of expanded thyroid clonotypes above 0.001 also appeared in blood.

The clonotype originates from a woman in her 40s with Graves disease. The sample in question was peripheral blood mononuclear cells (PBMCs), obtained at new diagnosis, from a patient treated with antithyroid drugs. The chain has TRBV2 and TRBJ2-7; 11 nucleotides align to TRBD2. The DNA for the CDR3 is TGTGCCAGCAGTGAAACTAGCGGGAGCCTCCCCTCGTGCGAGCAGTACTTC. This sequence encodes CASSETSGSLPSCEQYF.